The rows below give T cell receptor beta chains drawn from one sample of a study of blood T cells in healthy people across ages. TCRdb re-analysed the 5' RACE reads in MiXCR, keeping a single row per CDR3 protein. The sample lists approximately 900,000 distinct CDR3 sequences; about 48% were seen once. Sequences were obtained from blood. Every receptor here comes from a man aged 25 to 40 in good health. The CDR3 runs from the conserved cysteine through the conserved F or W. The D gene is left open where the match is weak. Clone size, where shown, is once, few, many, or a class for clones that have expanded.

>NA|TRBV4-2|NA|TRBJ1-5
CASSQGEGGHGPQHF
TGTGCCAGCAGCCAAGGGGAAGGCGGGCATGGGCCCCAGCATTTT
>NA|TRBV4-1|TRBD2|TRBJ2-1
CASRGGLAGSNEQFF
TGCGCCAGCAGGGGGGGACTAGCGGGGAGCAATGAGCAGTTCTTC
>NA|TRBV7-2|NA|TRBJ1-5
CASSGRGTNQPQHF
TGTGCCAGCAGTGGGAGAGGGACCAATCAGCCCCAGCATTTT
>few|TRBV30|NA|TRBJ2-6
CAWSGASSLANVLTF
TGTGCCTGGAGTGGGGCATCTTCCCTGGCCAACGTCCTGACTTTC
>NA|TRBV20-1|TRBD1|TRBJ1-5
CSADRTGYSNQPQHF
TGCAGTGCTGACAGGACAGGGTACAGCAATCAGCCCCAGCATTTT
>NA|TRBV27|NA|TRBJ2-7
CASSKTPGYEQYF
TGTGCCAGCAGCAAGACCCCAGGCTACGAGCAGTACTTC
>few|TRBV5-1|TRBD2|TRBJ2-3
CASSFGLAEPDTQYF
TGCGCCAGCAGCTTCGGGCTAGCGGAACCCGATACGCAGTATTTT
>NA|TRBV6-5|NA|TRBJ1-1
CASSYRTLNTEAFF
TGTGCCAGCAGTTACCGCACCCTGAACACTGAAGCTTTCTTT
>NA|TRBV6-2/TRBV6-3|TRBD1|TRBJ2-3
CASRWDRATDTQYF
TGTGCCAGCAGATGGGACAGGGCCACAGATACGCAGTATTTT
>once|TRBV9|NA|TRBJ1-2
CASSVGAGVEGHTF
TGTGCCAGCAGCGTAGGCGCGGGGGTCGAAGGCCACACCTTC
>NA|TRBV2|NA|TRBJ1-1
CASSQQSVNTEAFF
TGTGCCAGCAGCCAGCAATCCGTGAACACTGAAGCTTTCTTT
>NA|TRBV12-3/TRBV12-4|NA|TRBJ2-1
CASRISAGAKNNEQFF
TGTGCCAGCAGGATCTCTGCCGGGGCCAAGAACAATGAGCAGTTCTTC
>few|TRBV7-2|NA|TRBJ2-4
CASSLGGLGKNIQYF
TGTGCCAGCAGCCTTGGGGGGCTTGGCAAAAACATTCAGTACTTC
>many|TRBV6-2/TRBV6-3|NA|TRBJ2-6
CASSYGSGANVLTF
TGTGCCAGCAGTTACGGGTCTGGGGCCAACGTCCTGACTTTC
>NA|TRBV7-6|NA|TRBJ1-1
CASSLEVDNTEAFF
TGTGCCAGCAGCTTAGAGGTCGATAACACTGAAGCTTTCTTT
>NA|TRBV20-1|NA|TRBJ2-7
CSARDPLVGTYEQYF
TGCAGTGCCAGAGACCCCCTGGTAGGCACCTACGAGCAGTACTTC
>few|TRBV5-1|NA|TRBJ2-7
CASSGTEMSYEQYF
TGCGCCAGCAGCGGGACGGAGATGTCCTACGAGCAGTACTTC
>few|TRBV29-1|NA|TRBJ2-1
CSVEALQAIEQFF
TGCAGCGTGGAAGCCCTCCAGGCAATTGAGCAGTTCTTC
>NA|TRBV10-3|NA|TRBJ2-7
CAISGDTTYEQYF
TGTGCCATCAGTGGGGACACTACATACGAGCAGTACTTC
>NA|TRBV10-3|NA|TRBJ2-1
CAISVEGVLYNEQFF
TGTGCCATCAGTGTTGAGGGTGTTCTCTACAATGAGCAGTTCTTC
>few|TRBV20-1|NA|TRBJ1-2
CSASTRYPRGYGYTF
TGCAGTGCTTCTACTAGATATCCACGAGGATATGGCTACACCTTC
>few|TRBV7-9|NA|TRBJ1-2
CASSATNRANNYGYTF
TGTGCCAGCAGCGCCACAAACAGGGCGAACAACTATGGCTACACCTTC
>NA|TRBV20-1|TRBD1|TRBJ2-2
CSAQQGGQETGELFF
TGCAGTGCTCAACAGGGGGGCCAGGAAACCGGGGAGCTGTTTTTT
>NA|TRBV4-1|NA|TRBJ2-1
CASSLGTWGNNEQFF
TGCGCCAGCAGCCTCGGGACCTGGGGGAACAATGAGCAGTTCTTC
>few|TRBV3-1|NA|TRBJ2-7
CASSQGRTGEQYF
TGTGCCAGCAGCCAGGGACGGACTGGCGAGCAGTACTTC
>NA|TRBV7-9|TRBD2|TRBJ2-7
CASSLPGTSGGREIHEQYF
TGTGCCAGCAGCCTCCCCGGGACTAGCGGGGGCCGGGAGATCCACGAGCAGTACTTC
>NA|TRBV5-1|TRBD2|TRBJ2-3
CASSLEWSGGHTDTQYF
TGCGCCAGCAGCTTGGAGTGGAGCGGGGGACACACAGATACGCAGTATTTT
>NA|TRBV27|NA|TRBJ2-5
CASSLSMPVPGTQYF
TGTGCCAGCAGTTTATCGATGCCGGTCCCAGGGACCCAGTACTTC
>few|TRBV29-1|NA|TRBJ2-5
CSVDHIKGVFEQYF
TGCAGCGTTGATCATATTAAGGGGGTTTTTGAGCAGTACTTC
>medium-sized|TRBV28|TRBD1|TRBJ1-1
CASSFAGTGPEAFF
TGTGCCAGCAGTTTTGCCGGGACAGGGCCTGAAGCTTTCTTT
>NA|TRBV5-1|NA|TRBJ1-1
CASSAGRTNTEAFF
TGCGCCAGCAGCGCGGGACGGACGAACACTGAAGCTTTCTTT
>NA|TRBV4-1|NA|TRBJ1-2
CASSQELRPNYGYTF
TGCGCCAGCAGCCAAGAGTTGAGGCCGAACTATGGCTACACCTTC
>NA|TRBV4-1|NA|TRBJ2-4
CASSQPRALRGENIQYF
TGCGCCAGCAGCCAGCCCCGGGCGTTACGGGGTGAAAACATTCAGTACTTC
>NA|TRBV27|TRBD2|TRBJ2-2
CASSLIAGRAVGELFF
TGTGCCAGCAGTTTGATAGCGGGGAGGGCGGTCGGGGAGCTGTTTTTT
>NA|TRBV20-1|NA|TRBJ2-7
CSARDLGQGVRIQYF
TGCAGTGCTAGAGATTTGGGGCAGGGAGTGAGAATTCAGTACTTC
>NA|TRBV27|TRBD1|TRBJ2-2
CASSLTRTGVKAGELFF
TGTGCCAGCAGTTTAACGAGGACAGGGGTAAAGGCCGGGGAGCTGTTTTTT
>NA|TRBV11-2|NA|TRBJ2-4
CASSLGPALAKNIQYF
TGTGCCAGCAGCTTAGGACCAGCTTTAGCCAAAAACATTCAGTACTTC
>NA|TRBV7-2|NA|TRBJ1-1
CASSLDRGYKSEAFF
TGTGCCAGCAGCTTAGACCGAGGGTACAAATCTGAAGCTTTCTTT
>few|TRBV6-1|TRBD2|TRBJ2-3
CASRDRLAGEVTDTQYF
TGTGCCAGCAGGGACCGACTAGCGGGGGAAGTAACAGATACGCAGTATTTT
>few|TRBV4-1|NA|TRBJ1-1
CASSRAWEDMNTEAFF
TGCGCCAGCAGCCGGGCGTGGGAAGATATGAACACTGAAGCTTTCTTT
>few|TRBV4-1|TRBD1|TRBJ2-2
CASSLFRDRGANTGELFF
TGCGCCAGCAGCCTCTTCAGGGACAGGGGCGCGAACACCGGGGAGCTGTTTTTT
>NA|TRBV7-2|NA|TRBJ2-1
CASSPPVANEQFF
TGTGCCAGCAGCCCCCCTGTTGCCAATGAGCAGTTCTTC
>NA|TRBV30|NA|TRBJ1-2
CAWQAGALYGYTF
TGCGCCTGGCAGGCGGGAGCTCTTTATGGCTACACCTTC
>NA|TRBV20-1|TRBD1|TRBJ2-3
CSARDSTTDTQYF
TGCAGTGCGAGGGACAGCACCACAGATACGCAGTATTTT
>NA|TRBV29-1|TRBD2|TRBJ2-7
CSVESTGGSRNEQYF
TGCAGCGTTGAGTCGACGGGGGGTAGTAGGAACGAGCAGTACTTC
>NA|TRBV6-5|TRBD2|TRBJ2-2
CASKLAGGQTGELFF
TGTGCCAGCAAACTAGCGGGGGGGCAAACCGGGGAGCTGTTTTTT
>NA|TRBV6-1|TRBD1|TRBJ2-1
CASRQGMRRDRGIGSSYNEQFF
TGTGCCAGCAGGCAAGGTATGAGACGGGACAGGGGGATCGGGAGTTCCTACAATGAGCAGTTCTTC
>NA|TRBV11-2|TRBD1|TRBJ2-7
CASSLFPPGQGGMGQYF
TGTGCCAGCAGCCTATTCCCCCCGGGACAGGGGGGAATGGGGCAGTACTTC
>few|TRBV7-8|TRBD1|TRBJ2-7
CASSLVSEQGVWDEQYF
TGTGCCAGCAGCTTAGTATCTGAGCAGGGGGTCTGGGACGAGCAGTACTTC
>NA|TRBV29-1|NA|TRBJ1-2
CSVEKQNYGYTF
TGCAGCGTTGAGAAACAGAACTATGGCTACACCTTC
>NA|TRBV2|TRBD1|TRBJ2-7
CASRRGQFDEQYF
TGTGCCAGCAGACGGGGACAGTTCGACGAGCAGTACTTC
>NA|TRBV20-1|NA|TRBJ2-2
CSARDRNPASGTGELFF
TGCAGTGCTAGAGATCGTAATCCGGCTTCGGGCACCGGGGAGCTGTTTTTT
>few|TRBV4-2|NA|TRBJ2-5
CASSQDRAGEGETQYF
TGTGCCAGCAGCCAAGATCGGGCAGGGGAGGGCGAGACCCAGTACTTC
>NA|TRBV30|NA|TRBJ2-1
CAWSGAGTPFF
TGTGCCTGGAGTGGAGCGGGGACACCGTTCTTC
>NA|TRBV7-2|NA|TRBJ2-1
CASRSGTPPYNEQFF
TGTGCCAGCAGGTCGGGGACCCCCCCCTACAATGAGCAGTTCTTC